Reported below is one T cell receptor (beta chain). What it recognizes is unknown. The sample belongs to a study of response to subunit inactivated influenza vaccine. Germline CDR1 KGHSH, CDR2 LQKENI. V trimming: 3 bases; J trimming: 3 bases; junction bases outside the gene matches: 6. The CDR3 contains 15 residues. MiXCR, applied by TCRdb to the RT-PCR reads, yields one record per CDR3 protein. This table has a few hundred thousand distinct CDR3 sequences, 21% appearing once. Study-wide findings and caveats: Only a handful of new T cells, the authors suggested, are recruited with each seasonal influenza vaccination.

The V call is TRBV18, the J call TRBJ2-7; 9 nucleotides match TRBD1. Here the sequenced sample was PBMCs from blood, taken about 20 months after vaccination. This clonotype was sampled from a man between 50 and 70 years old who received an inactivated influenza vaccine. In DNA form, the CDR3 reads TGTGCCAGCTCACCGACTGGGACAGGGATCTACGAGCAGTACTTC. Translation: CASSPTGTGIYEQYF.